What follows are 17 T cell receptor beta chains derived from one specimen sequenced in a study of shared clonotypes between healthy human individuals. The assay was immunoSEQ multiplex PCR, and TCRdb's table has in-frame clones only and misses some. The data contain a few hundred thousand clones, 75% to 80% of them seen just once; the ten biggest clones take up about 11%. The sequencing sample was made of PBMCs. The receptor set was obtained from a woman aged 35 to 49 in good health. Some clones in this sample may be carry-over from other donors' samples.

The gene calls are TRBV6-1 and TRBJ1-5, with a weak D call TRBD1 (5 bases). Between the trimmed V and J ends, which lost 7 bases and 7 bases, there was a span of 20 bases. The CDR3 sequence is 15 residues long. CDR1 MNHNS and CDR2 SASEGT come from the germline V gene. CDR3 nucleotides: TGTGCCAGCAACCCCCAAGGGTCAGGGAAGCAGCCCCAGCATTTT. Its translation: CASNPQGSGKQPQHF.

On this clone itself: Relative to the germline gene, one junction end is altered; a read error may explain this. The chain couples TRBV10-3 to TRBJ1-1; weak D call: TRBD1 (5 bases). Germline CDR1 is ENHRY and CDR2 is SYGVKD. The CDR3 consists of 12 residues. The CDR3 DNA reads TGTGCCATCAGACAGTTGGGGACTGAAGCTCTCTTT. This gives the protein CAIRQLGTEALF.

This sequence joins TRBV11-2 and TRBJ1-1, with D perhaps matching TRBD1 (5 bases). This CDR3 contains 12 residues. Trimming left V 5 bases short and J 3 bases short, with 7 bases between. Per the germline V gene, CDR1 is SGHAT and CDR2 is FQNNGV. The CDR3 DNA reads as TGTGCCAGCAGCCTGACAGACACTGAAGCTTTCTTT. Translation gives CASSLTDTEAFF.

The chain uses TRBV27 and TRBJ1-3; D is unresolved. This CDR3 has 12 amino acids. Germline CDR1 MNHEY, CDR2 SMNVEV (reference sequence). Trimming stripped 8 bases from V and 4 bases from J, with 9 bases between. The CDR3 nucleotides are TGTGCCAGCGGCCTATGGGGAAACACCATATATTTT. It codes for CASGLWGNTIYF.

As for this clone: One junction end disagrees with the germline gene, perhaps due to a read error. The chain carries TRBV9 and TRBJ2-7, with TRBD2 as a possible D gene (5 bases). Germline loops: CDR1 SGDLS, CDR2 YYNGEE. The CDR3 sequence is 13 residues long. The CDR3 coding sequence is TGTGCCAGCAGCGCCGGACCCCGGGATATCGAGTTCTTC. Translating it yields CASSAGPRDIEFF.

This clone occurred a few times. V is TRBV30 and J is TRBJ1-5; 8 bases match TRBD1. The CDR3 consists of 16 residues. J lost 3 bases, V lost 0 bases, and 7 bases had no gene match. The germline V gene has CDR1 GTSNPN and CDR2 SVGIG (reference sequence). Here the CDR3 reads CAWSVLSGGDNQPQHF. CDR3 coding DNA: TGTGCCTGGAGTGTACTATCAGGGGGCGACAATCAGCCCCAGCATTTT.

The chain employs TRBV7-9 and TRBJ2-1; a possible D gene is TRBD1 (7 bases). The germline gives CDR1 SEHNR, CDR2 FQNEAQ (reference sequence). With 6 bases removed from V and 5 bases from J, the gap between germline ends came to 23 bases. This CDR3 has 17 amino acids. As DNA, the CDR3 is TGTGCCAGCAGACCCGATGGTGGCAGGGGGGCCAACAATGAGCAGTTCTTC. This codes for CASRPDGGRGANNEQFF. The full variable domain, in which reference TRBV7-9 and TRBJ2-1 provide the parts outside the CDR3, is DTGVSQNPRHKITKRGQNVTFRCDPISEHNRLYWYRQTLGQGPEFLTYFQNEAQLEKSRLLSDRFSAERPKGSFSTLEIQRTEQGDSAMYLCASRPDGGRGANNEQFFGPGTRLTVL.

A remark on this clone: One base separates it from a far larger clone, so it is likely a read error. The gene calls are TRBV2 and TRBJ1-5; D perhaps matches TRBD1 (6 bases). CDR1 SNHLY and CDR2 FYNNEI come from the germline V gene. The CDR3 contains 16 residues. In nucleotides, the CDR3 is TGTGCCGGCAGTGACGACCGGCCAGGGGTTGGTCAGCCCCAGCATTTT. Translation gives CAGSDDRPGVGQPQHF.

The V and J genes are TRBV11-2 and TRBJ2-5; a possible D gene is TRBD2 (5 bases). This CDR3 comprises 16 residues. Germline V gene data show CDR1 as SGHAT and CDR2 as FQNNGV. The V end was cut by 5 bases, the J end by 1 base, with 17 bases between. Here the CDR3 DNA reads TGTGCCAGCAGCCCCCGGACTGCCCACGTCCAAGAGACCCAGTACTTC. This sequence encodes CASSPRTAHVQETQYF. Looking up the rest from reference TRBV11-2 and TRBJ2-5 gives the full variable domain: EAGVAQSPRYKIIEKRQSVAFWCNPISGHATLYWYQQILGQGPKLLIQFQNNGVVDDSQLPKDRFSAERLKGVDSTLKIQPAKLEDSAVYLCASSPRTAHVQETQYFGPGTRLLVL.

Here the CDR3 reads CAAGGCTGELFF. The DNA for the CDR3 is TGCGCCGCAGGGGGATGCACCGGGGAGCTGTTTTTT. The chain joins TRBV23-1 to TRBJ2-2; 7 bases align to TRBD1. TRBV23-1 is annotated as an ORF whose role is uncertain. V shed 11 bases, J shed 4 bases, and the junction held 4 bases outside the gene matches. The CDR3 has 12 amino acids.

The chain uses TRBV4-3 and TRBJ2-7, with 7 bases matching TRBD1. This CDR3 is 14 amino acids long. The trim removed 1 base at V and 2 bases at J, leaving 2 bases unmatched. The germline CDR1 and CDR2 sequences are LGHNA and YSLEER. The CDR3 here is CASSQGQGAYEQYF. CDR3 DNA sequence: TGCGCCAGCAGCCAAGGTCAGGGGGCCTACGAGCAGTACTTC.

The chain combines TRBV7-9 with TRBJ2-1, with 13 nucleotides matching TRBD2. V shed 1 base and J 0 bases; nucleotides not matched to a gene: 3. Germline V gene lookup returns CDR1 SEHNR and CDR2 FQNEAQ (reference sequence). The CDR3 totals 18 residues. The CDR3 DNA reads as TGTGCCAGCAGCTTAGGACTAGCGGGAGGTGGCTCCTACAATGAGCAGTTCTTC. Its translation: CASSLGLAGGGSYNEQFF. Together with reference TRBV7-9 and TRBJ2-1, the CDR3 gives the full variable domain: DTGVSQNPRHKITKRGQNVTFRCDPISEHNRLYWYRQTLGQGPEFLTYFQNEAQLEKSRLLSDRFSAERPKGSFSTLEIQRTEQGDSAMYLCASSLGLAGGGSYNEQFFGPGTRLTVL.

J is TRBJ2-7 and V is TRBV28; D call uncertain. Germline V CDR1 and CDR2: MDHEN, SYDVKM. The CDR3 covers 13 residues. V lost 5 bases, J lost 2 bases, and 10 bases lay in between. CDR3 protein: CASSPNVPYEQYF. CDR3 nucleotide sequence: TGTGCCAGCAGTCCCAATGTTCCCTACGAGCAGTACTTC.

This chain's CDR3 is CASATSGSLQETQYF. CDR3 sequence (DNA): TGCGCCAGCGCAACTAGCGGGAGCCTCCAAGAGACCCAGTACTTC. This chain joins TRBV5-1 and TRBJ2-5; 11 nucleotides match TRBD2. The CDR3 is made up of 15 amino acids. Germline assignment: CDR1 SGHRS and CDR2 YFSETQ. V lost 7 bases, J lost 1 base, and 6 bases stayed unmatched.

DNA for the CDR3: TGTGCCAGCAGCTTGGTGGTAGCGTCAGAGGCCGGGGAGCTGTTTTTT. The encoded protein is CASSLVVASEAGELFF. The chain couples TRBV5-6 to TRBJ2-2, with D possibly being TRBD2 (5 bases). CDR3 length: 16 amino acids. Trimming cost V 0 bases and J 6 bases, with 15 bases left between them. The germline V gene has CDR1 SGHDT and CDR2 YYEEEE.

V and J are TRBV30 and TRBJ2-1; no firm D call. With 0 bases removed from V and 10 bases from J, the gap between germline ends came to 10 bases. Germline loops: CDR1 GTSNPN, CDR2 SVGIG (reference sequence). The CDR3 length is 12 residues. The CDR3 DNA sequence: TGTGCCTGGAGTGTAGGGCCCGAAGAGCAGTTCTTC. Its translation: CAWSVGPEEQFF.

A note on this clone: This could be a read error, since a much larger clone is one nucleotide away. No conserved phenylalanine or tryptophan is present at the end of the CDR3, so a read error is the likely explanation. The chain has TRBV4-2 and TRBJ2-3; TRBD2 is a possible D gene (6 bases). Trimming shortened V by 1 base and J by 2 bases, and 13 bases separated the two germline ends. The CDR3 length is 16 residues. Looked up from germline, CDR1 is LGHNA and CDR2 is YNFKEQ. The CDR3 loop is CASSQGGGTPTDTQYL. The CDR3 region has the DNA TGTGCCAGCAGCCAAGGGGGCGGGACTCCCACAGATACGCAGTATCTT.